This T cell receptor (beta chain) was identified in a study of T cells after yellow fever vaccination. Study details: SMART-Seq v4 Ultra Low Input prepared libraries from low-cell fractions.

Conversion of TCR transcripts into cDNA relied on 5'RACE template switching, which added a universal primer site and UMIs. Using its own MiXCR run on the 5' RACE reads, TCRdb lists one record per CDR3 protein. The table has about 340,000 distinct CDR3 sequences, about 8.7% seen once. Regarding the study as a whole: Though weaker, the secondary response peaked faster, on day 5 versus 15. Clonotypes appearing in both CD4 and CD8 compartments existed, and their share was small.

On this clonotype itself: The target antigen is unknown.

The material sequenced was PBMCs, taken on the day of the first yellow fever vaccination. The origin of this receptor is a man in his late teens or twenties who received the YFV17D yellow fever vaccine.

This CDR3 is CATSDAIGKSAFF. DNA for the CDR3: TGTGCCACCAGTGATGCTATAGGGAAATCGGCTTTCTTT. J is TRBJ1-1 and V is TRBV24-1, with unresolved D. V was clipped by 3 bases and J by 11 bases, with 15 bases between them. Germline-derived CDR1 and CDR2 are KGHDR and SFDVKD. CDR3 length: 13 amino acids.